One T cell receptor beta chain is described in this entry. This clonotype was found many times. Its antigen is not yet known. The record has no base qualities; no much larger clone is one base away. The data originate from a study of CD8 T cells in ankylosing spondylitis (dated by TCRdb to 2016 to 2017). About the investigation overall: T cell receptor beta repertoires were profiled in healthy donors and ankylosing spondylitis patients so that disease-linked TCR variants could be found. Peripheral blood was sampled, and synovial fluid was additionally collected from ankylosing spondylitis patients. The whole study cohort included under 140 healthy donors and 25 ankylosing spondylitis patients.

Study-wide conclusions, independent of this receptor: Significant enrichment of the disease-linked clones was reported in matched synovial fluid samples from ankylosing spondylitis patients. A TCR beta motif of about 8 highly homologous amino acid variants appeared characteristic of blood from ankylosing spondylitis patients. In peripheral blood, the disease-linked clones were found at relatively low frequencies and had a CD8+ phenotype. Some of the motif variants had been reported before in the synovial fluid and blood of reactive arthritis patients, a finding that suggests common disease-initiation mechanisms.

The data were produced on an Illumina HiSeq 2500. Quantitative 5'-RACE with molecular barcodes was the method used to prepare the TCR beta libraries. As for the authors' bioinformatics: To identify disease-linked TCR variants, a new computational method was used, one built on a probabilistic model of VDJ rearrangement. The public reads were run again by TCRdb, first through fastp at Q25 and then through MiXCR, and only productive beta chains were kept. Rows are unified per CDR3 protein, each entry keeping the most common DNA and genes. It is TCRdb's table, rather than the study itself, that gives the V and J calls and clone size. Recorded for this sample are around 340,000 distinct CDR3 sequences; around 15% of them occurred a single time. Approximately 0.99% of the sample comes from the top ten. V is trimmed back by 3 bases and J by 3 bases, and the junction contains 9 bases that no gene match accounts for. Measured from the cysteine to the phenylalanine, the CDR3 is 16 residues long. Only the CDR3 part of the read is kept: 48 bases, read in frame from the first base. The germline V gene yields SGDLS for CDR1 and YYNGEE for CDR2.

The sample was blood, either unsorted or a sorted T cell fraction (not recorded which). The receptor comes from a male donor with ankylosing spondylitis or in good health (not recorded which). The sequence joins TRBV9 to TRBJ2-7; TRBD1 lines up with 10 middle nucleotides. CDR3 protein: CASSEGSGTGVYEQYF. The sequenced DNA: TGTGCCAGCAGCGAGGGATCCGGGACAGGGGTCTACGAGCAGTACTTC.